This T cell receptor (beta chain) originates from a study of cytomegalovirus exposure and HLA in healthy donors. PCR involved 60 Vbeta and 13 Jbeta primers. Profiled with immunoSEQ multiplex PCR; TCRdb holds only in-frame clones, not every one. The profile shows 99,000 or so clones, less than 85% of them singletons. Findings and caveats of the study: The study listed approximately 160 cytomegalovirus-associated TCR beta chains.

Worth noting for this clone: Its antigen is currently unknown.

Looked up from germline, CDR1 is SNHLY and CDR2 is FYNNEI. Unmatched junction bases numbered 11, after V lost 5 bases and J lost 10 bases. The CDR3 contains 16 residues. This chain uses TRBV2 with TRBJ1-6, with 10 bases identical to TRBD1. This sequence originates from a man aged 35 to 55 in good health and CMV-seropositive. The specimen sequenced was PBMCs. The CDR3 protein is CASSPTPGQGWSPLHF. The CDR3 DNA reads TGTGCCAGCAGTCCTACCCCGGGACAGGGGTGGTCACCCCTCCACTTT.